The 9 T cell receptor beta chains in this list originate from one sample, sequenced in a study of blood T cell repertoires in COVID-19. The method was immunoSEQ multiplex PCR; TCRdb's version includes in-frame clones alone and lacks a portion of them. The sample includes 40,000 to 60,000 clones, 84% seen only once; the top ten take more than 1.5%. Sequencing used peripheral blood. The receptors come from a man aged 50 to 59 with acute or convalescent COVID-19.

The chain couples TRBV3-1 (or the pseudogene TRBV3-2) to TRBJ2-6; 9 positions match TRBD2. Losses at the gene ends were 4 bases for V and 3 bases for J; bases not matched to a gene: 10. Germline V gene data show CDR1 as LGHDT and CDR2 as YNNKEL (reference sequence). CDR3 length: 18 amino acids. The CDR3 nucleotides read TGTGCCAGCAGCCGGGCCGGGACTAGCTTCGATGGGGCCAACGTCCTGACTTTC. Amino acids: CASSRAGTSFDGANVLTF.

This rearrangement joins TRBV23-1 to TRBJ2-7, with 9 bases fitting TRBD2. TRBV23-1 belongs to the ORF category, with a function that is uncertain. With V trimmed by 3 bases and J by 5 bases, 14 bases remained unmatched. The CDR3 extends over 17 amino acids. This CDR3 reads CASSHYVAGGRADEQYF. CDR3 nucleotides: TGCGCCAGCAGTCACTACGTCGCCGGCGGGAGGGCCGACGAGCAGTACTTC.

The chain recombines TRBV3-1 (or the pseudogene TRBV3-2) with TRBJ1-2; unclear D gene. CDR1 and CDR2 from the germline V gene are LGHDT and YNNKEL (reference sequence). The CDR3 totals 11 residues. Trimming stripped 0 bases from V and 8 bases from J, with 4 bases between. CDR3 amino acids: CASSQERGYTF. The CDR3 DNA is TGTGCCAGCAGCCAAGAACGGGGCTACACCTTC.

The chain employs TRBV18 and TRBJ2-3, with D maybe TRBD2 (5 bases). The CDR3 loop spans 13 amino acids. Germline V gene lookup returns CDR1 KGHSH and CDR2 LQKENI. Trimming left V 2 bases short and J 5 bases short, with 8 bases between. The CDR3 nucleotides are TGTGCCAGCTCACCAGACGGGGAAGATACGCAGTATTTT. Translating it yields CASSPDGEDTQYF.

The gene calls are TRBV28 and TRBJ2-3; D is undetermined. Germline CDR1 MDHEN, CDR2 SYDVKM. This CDR3 region has 12 residues. V was pared by 6 bases and J by 7 bases, with 11 bases between. The CDR3 region is CASSLVRHTQYF. CDR3 nucleotide sequence: TGTGCCAGCAGCCTCGTGAGGCATACGCAGTATTTT.

This chain links TRBV28 with TRBJ2-2; the match to TRBD2 covers 7 bases. Trimming cost V 6 bases and J 7 bases; bases outside gene matches: 17. From germline, CDR1 is MDHEN and CDR2 SYDVKM. CDR3 length: 17 residues. CDR3 protein: CASSDTRLAPRVGELFF. CDR3 nucleotide sequence: TGTGCCAGCAGCGACACCCGACTAGCTCCTCGGGTCGGGGAGCTGTTTTTT.

This rearrangement joins TRBV2 to TRBJ1-2; D is unclear. Germline V CDR1 and CDR2: SNHLY, FYNNEI. Trimming cost V 6 bases and J 2 bases, with 4 bases left between them. The CDR3 contains 11 residues. Here the CDR3 reads CASSPNYGYTF. The CDR3 nucleotides are TGTGCCAGCAGCCCAAACTATGGCTACACCTTC.

This chain joins TRBV27 and TRBJ2-2; 9 nucleotides line up with TRBD2. CDR3 length: 14 residues. Germline CDR1 and CDR2: MNHEY and SMNVEV (reference sequence). Trimming took 6 bases from V and 6 from J; bases not matched to a gene: 5. DNA of the CDR3: TGTGCCAGCAGGACTAGCGGAGGTCCCGGGGAGCTGTTTTTT. This translates into CASRTSGGPGELFF.

The chain links TRBV5-1 to TRBJ2-7; TRBD1 matches 11 bases. Germline CDR1 SGHRS, CDR2 YFSETQ. Trimming took 3 bases from V and 3 from J; bases not matched to a gene: 2. The CDR3 spans 14 residues. The CDR3 coding sequence is TGCGCCAGCAGCTGGACAGGGGGCCTCTACGAGCAGTACTTC. Translated: CASSWTGGLYEQYF.